These 15 T cell receptor beta chains share one sample of origin, sequenced in a study of CD8 T cells in ankylosing spondylitis. TCRdb passed the 5' RACE reads through MiXCR, listing each CDR3 protein once. The profile covers roughly 200,000 distinct CDR3 sequences, with around a quarter appearing a single time and 5% to 8% taken by the ten largest. Sequenced: blood, either unsorted or a sorted T cell fraction (not recorded which). The receptors were gathered from a male donor with ankylosing spondylitis or in good health (not recorded which).

This clonotype was detected ten times or more. V usage is TRBV12-3 or TRBV12-4 and J usage is TRBJ1-6; D call uncertain. This CDR3 comprises 14 residues. With 2 bases removed from V and 11 bases from J, the gap between germline ends came to 13 bases. CDR3: CASSLTGRRPPLHF. Here the CDR3 DNA reads TGTGCCAGCAGTTTAACCGGGCGGAGGCCACCCCTCCACTTT.

This clonotype was recorded many times. The genes are TRBV5-1 and TRBJ2-3; D is undetermined. Trimming removed 1 base from V and 1 base from J, with 13 bases in between. Germline-derived CDR1 and CDR2 are SGHRS and YFSETQ. The CDR3 contains 16 residues. The CDR3 here is CASSLILAKGTDTQYF. CDR3 DNA sequence: TGCGCCAGCAGCTTGATTTTGGCTAAGGGCACAGATACGCAGTATTTT.

This clonotype was detected ten times or more. The CDR3 bases are TGTGCCAGCAGTTTAATGACAGGTTCGGCGACTGAAGCTTTCTTT. This translates into CASSLMTGSATEAFF. J is TRBJ1-1 and V is TRBV12-3 or TRBV12-4; tentative D call: TRBD1 (6 bases). This CDR3 contains 15 residues. V was pared by 2 bases and J by 5 bases, with 15 bases between.

In this sample, this clonotype turned up once. This sequence joins TRBV20-1 and TRBJ2-2; D may be TRBD1 (5 bases). V was trimmed by 0 bases and J by 7 bases, leaving 9 bases between them. In germline, CDR1 is DFQATT, CDR2 SNEGSKA (reference sequence). The CDR3 is made up of 13 amino acids. The CDR3 region has the DNA TGCAGTGCTAGAGATCTGGGGCACGGGGAGCTGTTTTTT. It translates to CSARDLGHGELFF.

The V and J genes are TRBV27 and TRBJ2-7; perhaps TRBD2 as D (6 bases). CDR3 length equals 15 residues. Germline assignment: CDR1 MNHEY and CDR2 SMNVEV (reference sequence). V was cut by 3 bases and J by 1 base, with 13 bases left in between. The CDR3 coding sequence is TGTGCCAGCAGTTTGAGGCGGGGCGAATCCTACGAGCAGTACTTC. Its protein is CASSLRRGESYEQYF.

In this sample, this clonotype turned up a few times. The rearrangement uses TRBV29-1 and TRBJ2-1; 13 nucleotides agree with TRBD2. CDR3 length: 14 amino acids. Germline CDR1 and CDR2: SQVTM and ANQGSEA. Trimming removed 4 bases from V and 13 bases from J; junction bases left unmatched: 10. For the CDR3, the DNA is TGCAGCGTTGGATTACTAGCGGGAGGGACACAACAGTTCTTC. Its translation: CSVGLLAGGTQQFF.

This clonotype was seen ten or more times. The chain joins TRBV5-1 to TRBJ2-7; no reliable D call. The V gene lost 4 bases and the J gene lost 0 bases, with 14 bases spanning the gap. CDR1 and CDR2 from the germline V gene are SGHRS and YFSETQ. The CDR3 length is 15 residues. The CDR3 here is CASSPDGVPSYEQYF. The CDR3 DNA follows: TGCGCCAGCAGCCCTGATGGGGTTCCCTCCTACGAGCAGTACTTC.

This clonotype was seen repeatedly, ten times or more. This chain's CDR3 is CASSIDRARAEAFF. In DNA form, the CDR3 reads TGTGCCAGCAGTATAGACAGGGCTAGGGCTGAAGCTTTCTTT. The chain carries TRBV28 and TRBJ1-1, with TRBD1 matching over 7 bases. This CDR3 contains 14 residues. The trim removed 5 bases at V and 6 bases at J, leaving 9 bases unmatched. CDR1 MDHEN and CDR2 SYDVKM come from the germline V gene.

This clonotype has a handful of counts. V is TRBV29-1 and J is TRBJ1-1, with D tentatively TRBD1 (6 bases). Germline V gene lookup returns CDR1 SQVTM and CDR2 ANQGSEA. CDR3 size: 15 residues. The V end lost 1 base, the J end lost 5 bases, and 17 bases lay between the germline ends. CDR3 amino acids: CSVEVPPGRGTEAFF. Written as DNA, the CDR3 is TGCAGCGTTGAAGTTCCCCCGGGCAGGGGAACTGAAGCTTTCTTT.

Comments on this clonotype: A much larger clone is a single base away; this may be a read error. V usage is TRBV12-3 or TRBV12-4 and J usage is TRBJ1-2; D unclear. This CDR3 spans 14 amino acids. DNA of the CDR3: TGTGCCTGCAGTTCCCGAAATAGGGAGGGTGGCTACACCTTC. This gives the protein CACSSRNREGGYTF.

This clonotype turned up a few times. The chain joins TRBV29-1 to TRBJ2-7, with 8 bases lining up with TRBD1. The V gene end was trimmed by 1 base and the J gene end by 1 base; junction bases not matched to a gene: 6. The V gene's germline CDR1 is SQVTM and CDR2 ANQGSEA. The CDR3 contains 15 residues. CDR3 bases: TGCAGCGTTGAAGGCCAGGGGGCGCTTTCCTACGAGCAGTACTTC. Amino acid sequence: CSVEGQGALSYEQYF.

This clonotype was counted ten times or more. V and J are TRBV5-1 and TRBJ1-1; D is unresolved. The CDR3 runs 15 residues. From germline, CDR1 is SGHRS and CDR2 YFSETQ. V shed 0 bases and J shed 1 base, with 10 bases lying between them. The CDR3 loop reads CASSLAGEKNTEAFF. CDR3 nucleotides: TGCGCCAGCAGCTTGGCGGGCGAGAAGAACACTGAAGCTTTCTTT. Full variable domain (remainder filled in from reference TRBV5-1 and TRBJ1-1): KAGVTQTPRYLIKTRGQQVTLSCSPISGHRSVSWYQQTPGQGLQFLFEYFSETQRNKGNFPGRFSGRQFSNSRSEMNVSTLELGDSALYLCASSLAGEKNTEAFFGQGTRLTVV.

This clonotype has at least ten counts. V usage is TRBV20-1 and J usage is TRBJ1-5; D uncertain. Germline values: CDR1 DFQATT, CDR2 SNEGSKA (reference sequence). This CDR3 is built from 14 residues. Deletions cut 3 bases from V and 3 bases from J, with 12 bases between. In nucleotides, the CDR3 is TGCAGTGCTAGTGCCGGGCCCTCCAATCAGCCCCAGCATTTT. Its protein product is CSASAGPSNQPQHF.

This clonotype occurred many times. This chain joins TRBV7-2 and TRBJ2-2, with TRBD2 identical over 7 bases. The germline V gene has CDR1 SGHTA and CDR2 FQGNSA. With V trimmed by 3 bases and J by 0 bases, 1 base remained unmatched. The CDR3 is made up of 15 amino acids. CDR3: CASSLGLPNTGELFF. In DNA, the CDR3 is TGTGCCAGCAGCTTGGGACTACCGAACACCGGGGAGCTGTTTTTT.

This clonotype showed up just a few times. This chain connects TRBV12-3 or TRBV12-4 to TRBJ2-2, with D perhaps matching TRBD1 or TRBD2 (5 bases each). V was clipped by 1 base and J by 4 bases, with 10 bases between them. The CDR3 length is 15 residues. As DNA, the CDR3 is TGTGCCAGCAGTTTAGGGGTCGGGGCCACCGGGGAGCTGTTTTTT. Amino acids: CASSLGVGATGELFF.